This entry describes one T cell receptor (beta chain). No antigen is known for it. The data were taken from a study of cytomegalovirus exposure and HLA in healthy donors. Study in general: In an earlier analysis, approximately 120 million unique TCR beta sequences were found from some 170 million T cells. Within the Caucasian-associated ancestry cluster were around four fifths of the roughly 430 genotyped donors.

V lost 3 bases, J lost 11 bases, and 26 bases lay in between. The CDR3 covers 16 residues. Germline CDR1 reads SGHNT; CDR2 reads YYREEE (reference sequence). General study points: Most of the CMV-associated TCR beta chains (in a later analysis) appeared to be HLA-restricted.

The study ran its PCR with 60 Vbeta and 13 Jbeta primers. In the original processing: A later analysis tallied 65 million to 85 million unique TCR beta chains, some 12 million of them shared. Profiled with immunoSEQ multiplex PCR; TCRdb holds only in-frame clones, not every one. Clone size and the V and J calls come from that table; the DNA yielded D and trimming. The top ten hold 2% to 2.5% of the sample, which has about 130,000 clones, around 70% seen once. The V and J genes are TRBV5-4 and TRBJ1-1, with a possible D match to TRBD1 (6 bases). The receptor was isolated from a woman in her 40s in good health and CMV-seropositive. The sequencing sample was made of PBMCs. The CDR3 is CASSSGQSSQNEPAFF. As DNA, the CDR3 is TGTGCCAGCAGCTCAGGACAGTCTAGCCAAAACGAACCCGCTTTCTTT.